A single sample is the source of the 21 T cell receptor beta chains below, sequenced in a study of cytomegalovirus exposure and HLA in healthy donors listed by TCRdb under 2017. The library came from the immunoSEQ multiplex PCR assay. The multiplex PCR relied on a mix of 60 forward primers for TCR Vbeta segments and 13 reverse primers for TCR Jbeta segments. The clones in this table, taken by TCRdb from immuneACCESS, are in-frame only. Not every clone is retained; where verified, under half of the shortfall comes from an unresolved V gene, and the cause of the rest is unknown. This sample has over 150,000 clones in its table, and approximately 80% of those were observed once. The ten largest clones take up around 4.9% of the sample. The sequenced sample was PBMCs. The source is a man younger than 35 in good health and CMV-seronegative.

This sequence joins TRBV7-9 and TRBJ1-2; 7 bases line up with TRBD1. The ends lost 5 bases at V and 4 bases at J; junction bases unmatched: 10. CDR1 is SEHNR and CDR2 is FQNEAQ in the germline V gene (reference sequence). The CDR3 runs 15 residues. The CDR3 DNA is TGTGCCAGCAGCGTTCCAGGGGGGCTGATCTATGGCTACACCTTC. It codes for CASSVPGGLIYGYTF.

The chain carries TRBV7-8 and TRBJ2-3; D remains unclear. The CDR3 contains 13 residues. V lost 2 bases and J lost 2, with 5 bases in between. CDR1 and CDR2 from the germline V gene are SGHVS and FQNEAQ. CDR3 sequence reads: CASSLIFTDTQYF. The CDR3 DNA is TGTGCCAGCAGCTTAATATTCACAGATACGCAGTATTTT.

The chain recombines TRBV11-3 with TRBJ2-5; 7 bases match TRBD1. J was trimmed by 2 bases and V by 4 bases; bases with no gene match: 4. The CDR3 length is 14 residues. Germline V gene data show CDR1 as SGHNT and CDR2 as YENEEA. The CDR3 reads CASSSDRLQETQYF. CDR3 DNA: TGTGCCAGCAGCTCGGACAGGCTTCAAGAGACCCAGTACTTC.

V and J are TRBV4-1 and TRBJ2-7; TRBD1 aligns across 10 bases. V lost 1 base and J lost 4; bases outside the gene matches: 1. The CDR3 sequence is 14 residues long. Germline assignment: CDR1 MGHRA and CDR2 YSYEKL. The CDR3 spells CASSQVGQGYEQYF. CDR3 in DNA: TGCGCCAGCAGCCAAGTGGGACAGGGGTACGAGCAGTACTTC.

There are a few counts of this clone. This chain connects TRBV4-3 to TRBJ2-7; 7 bases align to TRBD1. The CDR3 runs to 15 residues. The V and J ends lost 2 bases and 3 bases, in that order; junction bases with no gene match: 7. Germline CDR1 is LGHNA and CDR2 is YSLEER. The CDR3 DNA reads as TGCGCCAGCAGCCAAAACAGACAGGGCGGCTACGAGCAGTACTTC. Protein: CASSQNRQGGYEQYF.

This clone came up once. This chain joins TRBV11-2 and TRBJ2-3; D ambiguous. This CDR3 region has 15 residues. V lost 5 bases and J lost 11, with 23 bases in between. Looked up from germline, CDR1 is SGHAT and CDR2 is FQNNGV. CDR3 loop: CASSPWADVLSRQYF. The CDR3 DNA reads as TGTGCCAGCAGCCCCTGGGCCGACGTCCTTAGTAGGCAGTATTTT.

The gene calls are TRBV27 and TRBJ2-1; perhaps TRBD2 as D (6 bases). The CDR3 is 14 amino acids. CDR1 MNHEY and CDR2 SMNVEV come from the germline V gene (reference sequence). V lost 8 bases, J lost 10 bases, and 21 bases lay in between. CDR3 residues: CASGPLARVQEQFF. CDR3 bases: TGTGCCAGCGGCCCTCTAGCGCGGGTCCAGGAGCAGTTCTTC.

This rearrangement joins TRBV28 to TRBJ1-1, with TRBD1 as a possible D gene (5 bases). The V and J ends lost 3 bases and 5 bases respectively, with 13 bases between them. This CDR3 region has 14 residues. Germline V gene sequence: CDR1 MDHEN, CDR2 SYDVKM. The CDR3 is CASSFNGGGTEAFF. The CDR3 region has the DNA TGTGCCAGCAGTTTTAATGGGGGAGGGACTGAAGCTTTCTTT. Full variable domain (missing parts from reference TRBV28 and TRBJ1-1): DVKVTQSSRYLVKRTGEKVFLECVQDMDHENMFWYRQDPGLGLRLIYFSYDVKMKEKGDIPEGYSVSREKKERFSLILESASTNQTSMYLCASSFNGGGTEAFFGQGTRLTVV.

About this clone: A read error may produce the germline difference seen at one junction end. This chain connects TRBV7-7 to TRBJ2-7; D remains unclear. There are 14 residues in the CDR3. In germline, CDR1 is SSHAT, CDR2 FNYEAQ (reference sequence). CDR3 in amino acids: CASSLERTENEQYF. The CDR3 DNA reads TGTGCTAGCAGCTTAGAACGTACAGAAAACGAGCAGTACTTC.

The rearrangement uses TRBV4-3 and TRBJ2-1, with 8 bases fitting TRBD2. The CDR3 length is 16 residues. Germline CDR1 and CDR2: LGHNA and YSLEER. The junction had 7 bases not matched to a gene; V was cut back by 2 bases and J by 4 bases. The DNA of the CDR3 is TGCGCCAGCAGCCAAACTAGCGGCCTGTTGTACAATGAGCAGTTCTTC. Translated, it gives CASSQTSGLLYNEQFF.

The genes are TRBV6-5 and TRBJ2-5, with 10 bases identical to TRBD1. CDR3 length equals 16 residues. The germline gives CDR1 MNHEY, CDR2 SVGAGI. J lost 4 bases, V lost 3 bases, and 8 bases had no gene match. The CDR3 sequence: CASSYLGQGILETQYF. CDR3 nucleotides: TGTGCCAGCAGTTATCTGGGACAGGGGATTCTAGAGACCCAGTACTTC.

The chain combines TRBV7-2 with TRBJ2-7; 14 bases map to TRBD2. CDR1 is SGHTA, CDR2 FQGNSA, per germline. The trim removed 7 bases at V and 3 bases at J, leaving 14 bases unmatched. The CDR3 loop spans 18 amino acids. In DNA form, the CDR3 reads TGTGCCAGCACCACCCAAGGGGGGACTAGCGGGAGTATCTACGAGCAGTACTTC. Protein product: CASTTQGGTSGSIYEQYF.

V gene TRBV5-1 combines with J gene TRBJ2-7, with TRBD1 identical over 9 bases. The germline gives CDR1 SGHRS, CDR2 YFSETQ. V was pared by 0 bases and J by 4 bases, with 5 bases of the junction left unmatched. The CDR3 is 15 residues long. The CDR3 here is CASSLAGTGFYEQYF. The CDR3 bases are TGCGCCAGCAGCTTGGCCGGGACAGGGTTTTACGAGCAGTACTTC.

The V call is TRBV7-8, the J call TRBJ2-7; 11 positions match TRBD1. The CDR3 has 15 amino acids. V shed 5 bases, J shed 5 bases, and the junction held 8 bases outside the gene matches. Germline V gives CDR1 SGHVS, CDR2 FQNEAQ. CDR3 coding DNA: TGTGCCAGCAGCAAATACGGACAGGGGGCGGACGAGCAGTACTTC. Amino acids: CASSKYGQGADEQYF.

The chain has TRBV15 and TRBJ2-1; D is undetermined. Germline-derived CDR1 and CDR2 are LNHNV and YYDKDF (reference sequence). This CDR3 is built from 16 residues. V lost 6 bases and J lost 0, with 15 bases in between. CDR3 coding DNA: TGTGCCACCAGTCAGGCCACGACCAGCTCCTACAATGAGCAGTTCTTC. Protein product: CATSQATTSSYNEQFF. Variable domain in full (rest from reference TRBV15 and TRBJ2-1): DAMVIQNPRYQVTQFGKPVTLSCSQTLNHNVMYWYQQKSSQAPKLLFHYYDKDFNNEADTPDNFQSRRPNTSFCFLDIRSPGLGDTAMYLCATSQATTSSYNEQFFGPGTRLTVL.

The rearrangement links TRBV7-2 to TRBJ2-1, with D possibly matching TRBD2 (5 bases). With 4 bases removed from V and 8 bases from J, the gap between germline ends came to 15 bases. CDR1 SGHTA and CDR2 FQGNSA come from the germline V gene. This CDR3 is 14 amino acids long. DNA of the CDR3: TGTGCCAGCAGCTCCACACGGGATTCTGATGAGCAGTTCTTC. It is translated as CASSSTRDSDEQFF.

This clone was seen more than once but under ten times. The chain couples TRBV5-6 to TRBJ1-2, with TRBD1 identical over 11 bases. V shed 5 bases and J 4 bases; nucleotides not matched to a gene: 7. Germline-derived CDR1 and CDR2 are SGHDT and YYEEEE. This CDR3 contains 15 residues. DNA of the CDR3: TGTGCCAGCAGGCCCGGACAGGGGGCTATCTATGGCTACACCTTC. This encodes CASRPGQGAIYGYTF.

This sequence joins TRBV4-1 and TRBJ1-2; perhaps TRBD1 as D (5 bases). V gave up 4 bases and J gave up 0 bases, with 18 bases separating them. This CDR3 is built from 17 residues. CDR1 and CDR2 (germline): MGHRA, YSYEKL. DNA for the CDR3: TGCGCCAGCAGCCTATCCAGGGCCCCCGACTCTAACTATGGCTACACCTTC. Translating it yields CASSLSRAPDSNYGYTF.

Written as DNA, the CDR3 is TGTGCCAGCAGCGTAGTGTCAGGGGGCACTGAAGCTTTCTTT. It is translated as CASSVVSGGTEAFF. The V gene is TRBV9, the J gene TRBJ1-1; 7 positions agree with TRBD1. Germline V gives CDR1 SGDLS, CDR2 YYNGEE. J lost 4 bases, V lost 0 bases, and 3 bases had no gene match. The CDR3 covers 14 residues. The full variable domain, its missing parts supplied by reference TRBV9 and TRBJ1-1, is DSGVTQTPKHLITATGQRVTLRCSPRSGDLSVYWYQQSLDQGLQFLIQYYNGEERAKGNILERFSAQQFPDLHSELNLSSLELGDSALYFCASSVVSGGTEAFFGQGTRLTVV.

This clone was counted many times. The J gene is TRBJ2-6, the V gene TRBV7-9; 7 positions agree with TRBD1. The junction had 7 bases not matched to a gene; V was cut back by 5 bases and J by 0 bases. The CDR3 runs to 17 residues. CDR1 is SEHNR, CDR2 FQNEAQ, per germline (reference sequence). In DNA, the CDR3 is TGTGCCAGCAGCCCGGGACAGCTCCGCTCTGGGGCCAACGTCCTGACTTTC. Protein: CASSPGQLRSGANVLTF.

The chain couples TRBV18 to TRBJ2-2; no clear D gene. The CDR3 consists of 14 residues. With 4 bases removed from V and 1 base from J, the gap between germline ends came to 7 bases. Germline CDR1 KGHSH, CDR2 LQKENI. CDR3: CASSRLVNTGELFF. The DNA of the CDR3 is TGTGCCAGCTCACGCCTAGTGAACACCGGGGAGCTGTTTTTT. The variable domain in full, with the rest retrieved from reference TRBV18 and TRBJ2-2, is NAGVMQNPRHLVRRRGQEARLRCSPMKGHSHVYWYRQLPEEGLKFMVYLQKENIIDESGMPKERFSAEFPKEGPSILRIQQVVRGDSAAYFCASSRLVNTGELFFGEGSRLTVL.